This is a list of T cell receptor beta chains from one sample in a study of technical replicates of blood from a few donors. TCRdb's table, derived via immunoSEQ multiplex PCR, lists solely in-frame clones and lacks some. The table lists some 80,000 clones, 95% to 98% of them singletons. Sequenced: T cells isolated from PBMCs. The receptor source for this set is a human donor in good health. Both conserved end residues are part of each CDR3. D genes are given only for firm matches. Clone sizes are given selectively: once, few, many, or a class where the clone is expanded.

TRBV5-1	TRBJ2-7	once	TRBD1	CASRGTGGFNEQYF	TGCGCCAGCAGGGGGACAGGGGGGTTCAACGAGCAGTACTTC
TRBV28	TRBJ2-1	once	.	CASINPGSSSYNEQFF	TGTGCCAGCATTAATCCGGGATCAAGCTCCTACAATGAGCAGTTCTTC
TRBV2	TRBJ1-2	.	TRBD1	CASRLEGGSYGYTF	TGTGCCAGCAGGTTAGAAGGGGGCAGTTATGGCTACACCTTC
TRBV2	TRBJ2-2	.	TRBD1	CASFLGQAPGELFF	TGTGCCAGCTTTCTGGGACAGGCCCCCGGGGAGCTGTTTTTT
TRBV6-6	TRBJ2-7	.	TRBD1	CASSYGDRSPYEQYF	TGTGCCAGCAGTTACGGGGACAGGTCGCCCTACGAGCAGTACTTC
TRBV27	TRBJ1-2	.	.	CASSLSGTSSDYGYTF	TGTGCCAGCAGTCTCTCCGGGACATCCTCGGATTATGGCTACACCTTC
TRBV5-4	TRBJ2-5	.	TRBD1	CASSLVQGAMETQYF	TGTGCCAGCAGCTTGGTTCAGGGGGCGATGGAGACCCAGTACTTC
TRBV2	TRBJ2-7	.	.	CASSGRYSYEQYF	TGTGCCAGCAGTGGTCGTTACTCCTACGAGCAGTACTTC
TRBV6-4	TRBJ1-2	.	.	CASSDSGGYGYTF	TGTGCCAGCAGTGACTCGGGGGGATATGGCTACACCTTC
TRBV15	TRBJ2-6	.	.	CATSLQQGGYGANVLTF	TGTGCCACCAGCCTCCAACAGGGCGGGTATGGGGCCAACGTCCTGACTTTC
TRBV28	TRBJ1-1	.	TRBD1	CASSAAGTANTEAFF	TGTGCCAGCAGTGCCGCCGGGACAGCGAACACTGAAGCTTTCTTT
TRBV7-9	TRBJ2-1	.	TRBD1	CASSHTKAGTGGYNEQFF	TGTGCCAGCAGCCATACGAAGGCCGGGACAGGGGGCTACAATGAGCAGTTCTTC
TRBV5-4	TRBJ1-1	once	.	CASSFRGGANTEAFF	TGTGCCAGCAGCTTTCGGGGGGGGGCCAACACTGAAGCTTTCTTT
TRBV15	TRBJ1-1	.	.	CATSREQGSWSTEAFF	TGTGCCACCAGCAGAGAACAGGGATCGTGGAGCACTGAAGCTTTCTTT
TRBV4-1	TRBJ2-7	.	TRBD2	CASSQGLAGGYEQYF	TGCGCCAGCAGCCAGGGACTAGCGGGAGGCTACGAGCAGTACTTC
TRBV5-1	TRBJ2-7	.	TRBD2	CASSLAGGRSYEQYF	TGCGCCAGCAGTTTAGCGGGGGGGAGATCCTACGAGCAGTACTTC
TRBV6-1	TRBJ2-7	.	TRBD1	CASILGQGVGEQYF	TGTGCCAGCATTCTAGGACAGGGTGTAGGCGAGCAGTACTTC
TRBV2	TRBJ2-5	.	TRBD2	CASSEERELGETQYF	TGTGCCAGCAGTGAGGAGCGGGAGTTGGGAGAGACCCAGTACTTC
TRBV7-9	TRBJ2-1	.	.	CASSLDTAYNEQFF	TGTGCCAGCAGCTTAGATACAGCCTACAATGAGCAGTTCTTC
TRBV7-9	TRBJ2-1	.	.	CASSPRGSSYNEQFF	TGTGCCAGCAGCCCCAGGGGAAGCTCCTACAATGAGCAGTTCTTC
TRBV9	TRBJ2-5	.	.	CASSVAGGPGETQYF	TGTGCCAGCAGCGTAGCAGGGGGGCCCGGGGAGACCCAGTACTTC
TRBV28	TRBJ1-2	once	TRBD1	CASSFPSTGAIYGYTF	TGTGCCAGCAGTTTTCCCAGCACAGGGGCCATCTATGGCTACACCTTC
TRBV11-2	TRBJ2-7	.	TRBD1	CASSLGTGGWEQYF	TGTGCCAGCAGCCTGGGGACAGGGGGCTGGGAGCAGTACTTC
TRBV7-8	TRBJ2-7	.	.	CASSPGLSYEQYF	TGTGCCAGCAGCCCTGGGCTCTCCTACGAGCAGTACTTC
TRBV19	TRBJ2-5	.	TRBD2	CASSPSWTSGGQETQYF	TGTGCCAGTAGCCCATCCTGGACTAGCGGGGGACAAGAGACCCAGTACTTC
TRBV7-9	TRBJ1-4	.	TRBD1	CASSLAGQGNEKLFF	TGTGCCAGCAGCCTCGCCGGACAGGGTAATGAAAAACTGTTTTTT
TRBV5-1	TRBJ1-1	.	.	CASSLVVGRNTEAFF	TGCGCCAGCAGCTTGGTGGTCGGGAGGAACACTGAAGCTTTCTTT
TRBV10-3	TRBJ2-7	.	TRBD2	CAIRGLAGSTYEQYF	TGTGCCATCAGGGGTTTAGCGGGCAGTACCTACGAGCAGTACTTC
TRBV4-1	TRBJ1-4	.	TRBD1	CASSLDRGGKLFF	TGCGCCAGCAGCCTCGACAGGGGAGGAAAACTGTTTTTT
TRBV5-4	TRBJ1-4	once	.	CASSQRSGWDEKLFF	TGTGCCAGCAGCCAACGTTCAGGGTGGGATGAAAAACTGTTTTTT
TRBV18	TRBJ1-1	.	.	CASSPFGRGGNTEAFF	TGTGCCAGCTCACCATTTGGGAGAGGGGGGAACACTGAAGCTTTCTTT
TRBV11-3	TRBJ2-3	.	.	CASSLFQGSDTQYF	TGTGCCAGCAGCTTATTTCAGGGATCAGATACGCAGTATTTT
TRBV25-1	TRBJ2-1	.	.	CASSEYNFPNEQFF	TGTGCCAGCAGTGAATACAACTTCCCCAATGAGCAGTTCTTC
TRBV15	TRBJ1-1	.	.	CATSPRTAAEAFF	TGTGCCACCAGCCCCCGAACGGCGGCTGAAGCTTTCTTT
TRBV7-9	TRBJ2-3	once	TRBD2	CASSHAQAGADTQYF	TGTGCCAGCAGCCATGCCCAAGCGGGAGCGGATACGCAGTATTTT
TRBV30	TRBJ2-5	.	TRBD1	CAWSPRTGGMETQYF	TGTGCCTGGAGTCCCCGGACAGGAGGTATGGAGACCCAGTACTTC
TRBV5-1	TRBJ1-6	once	.	CASSFTGMDRSPLHF	TGCGCCAGCAGCTTTACCGGGATGGACAGATCACCCCTCCACTTT
TRBV12-5	TRBJ1-6	.	.	CASSEYYNSPLHF	TGTGCTAGTTCAGAATACTATAATTCACCCCTCCACTTT
TRBV4-1	TRBJ1-6	.	.	CASSQEASSYNSPLHF	TGCGCCAGCAGCCAAGAGGCAAGCTCCTATAATTCACCCCTCCACTTT
TRBV7-2	TRBJ1-1	.	.	CASSPVGQGHTEAFF	TGTGCCAGCAGCCCCGTGGGACAAGGTCACACTGAAGCTTTCTTT
TRBV4-1	TRBJ2-3	.	TRBD2	CASSQGPGLAVTDTQYF	TGCGCCAGCAGCCAAGGGCCGGGACTAGCTGTTACAGATACGCAGTATTTT
TRBV4-1	TRBJ1-1	once	.	CASSHPGGMNTEAFF	TGCGCCAGCAGCCATCCCGGGGGGATGAACACTGAAGCTTTCTTT
TRBV6-5	TRBJ2-3	.	.	CASSPLSGVSDTQYF	TGTGCCAGCAGTCCCTTGTCGGGAGTGTCAGATACGCAGTATTTT
TRBV6-6	TRBJ1-4	.	TRBD1	CASSRGQGRNEKLFF	TGTGCCAGCAGTCGCGGACAGGGGCGAAATGAAAAACTGTTTTTT
TRBV4-1	TRBJ1-5	.	TRBD1	CASSRDRATQPQHF	TGCGCCAGCAGCCGCGACAGGGCAACTCAGCCCCAGCATTTT
TRBV13	TRBJ1-1	few	.	CASSVGQLNTEAFF	TGTGCCAGCAGCGTTGGACAGTTGAACACTGAAGCTTTCTTT
TRBV7-9	TRBJ1-6	.	TRBD1	CASSLGDRADTPLHF	TGTGCCAGCAGCCTAGGGGACAGGGCGGATACACCCCTCCACTTT